The rows below give T cell receptor beta chains drawn from one sample of a study of Graves' ophthalmopathy and Graves' hyperthyroidism. TCRdb called the multiplex PCR reads again in MiXCR, with one record for every CDR3 protein. Of 650,000 to 800,000 distinct CDR3 sequences in the sample, approximately 39% are singletons; the top ten hold 3% to 4%. The specimen was peripheral blood. These TCRs come from an adult man with Graves' ophthalmopathy. CDR3s include the opening cysteine and the closing phenylalanine or tryptophan. The D gene is left open where the match is weak. For some rows the clone size is stated as once, few or many, or as a class when expanded; others skip it.

cdr3_aa,cdr3_nt,d_call,v_call,j_call,clone_size
CASSLEGAAEAFF,TGCGCCAGCAGCCTAGAAGGGGCCGCTGAAGCTTTCTTT,-,TRBV10-2,TRBJ1-1,once
CASSIGDEQFF,TGTGCCAGTAGTATAGGTGATGAGCAGTTCTTC,-,TRBV19,TRBJ2-1,-
CASSQGLATEAFF,TGTGCCAGCAGTCAGGGGTTGGCCACTGAAGCTTTCTTT,-,TRBV12-3/TRBV12-4,TRBJ1-1,many
CATSRDRVREKLFF,TGTGCCACCAGCAGAGATCGGGTTAGAGAAAAACTGTTTTTT,-,TRBV15,TRBJ1-4,-
CASAGVYEQYF,TGTGCCAGCGCGGGAGTCTACGAGCAGTACTTC,TRBD2,TRBV3-1,TRBJ2-7,many
CASSVTGALGNTIYF,TGTGCCAGCAGCGTAACAGGGGCGCTTGGAAACACCATATATTTT,TRBD1,TRBV9,TRBJ1-3,-
CASKLAGGNIGGELFF,TGTGCCAGCAAGCTAGCGGGGGGAAATATTGGGGGGGAGCTGTTTTTT,TRBD2,TRBV12-3/TRBV12-4,TRBJ2-2,-
CASSARARRSGGEKLFF,TGTGCCAGCAGTGCTAGGGCGAGACGGTCGGGTGGTGAAAAACTGTTTTTT,-,TRBV25-1,TRBJ1-4,-
CASSTGLAGVYEQYF,TGTGCCAGCAGCACCGGACTAGCGGGAGTGTACGAGCAGTACTTC,TRBD2,TRBV5-1,TRBJ2-7,-
CASSFRTSGLTDTQYF,TGTGCCAGCAGTTTCCGGACTAGCGGACTCACAGATACGCAGTATTTT,TRBD2,TRBV12-3/TRBV12-4,TRBJ2-3,-
CSNGPNQPQHF,TGCAGCAACGGGCCCAATCAGCCCCAGCATTTT,-,TRBV29-1,TRBJ1-5,-
CASSWTGGLEKLFF,TGTGCCAGTAGTTGGACAGGGGGCCTGGAAAAACTGTTTTTT,TRBD1,TRBV19,TRBJ1-4,many
CASSLESSGAFF,TGTGCCAGCAGCTTAGAGAGCAGTGGAGCTTTCTTT,-,TRBV7-9,TRBJ1-1,many
CASSLFGQGAETQYF,TGTGCCAGCAGTTTATTTGGCCAGGGGGCGGAGACCCAGTACTTC,TRBD1,TRBV27,TRBJ2-5,few
CASSQAGATDTQYF,TGTGCCAGCAGTCAGGCAGGAGCCACAGATACGCAGTATTTT,-,TRBV2,TRBJ2-3,-
CSVDRSENYGYTF,TGCAGCGTTGATCGGTCGGAGAACTATGGCTACACCTTC,-,TRBV29-1,TRBJ1-2,-
CASSPPEDRGQETQYF,TGTGCCAGCAGCCCCCCGGAGGACAGGGGACAAGAGACCCAGTACTTC,TRBD1,TRBV7-2,TRBJ2-5,-
CSARVSGSVETQYF,TGCAGTGCTAGAGTTAGCGGGAGTGTAGAGACCCAGTACTTC,TRBD2,TRBV20-1,TRBJ2-5,many
CAIAAQSYEQPQHF,TGTGCCATCGCGGCACAGTCCTACGAGCAGCCCCAGCATTTT,-,TRBV10-3,TRBJ1-5,-
CARSERDSAGEQYF,TGTGCCCGCAGTGAAAGGGACTCAGCGGGCGAGCAGTACTTC,-,TRBV2,TRBJ2-7,-
CASVQGGESRGYTF,TGCGCCAGCGTACAGGGGGGTGAGTCGCGTGGCTACACCTTC,TRBD1,TRBV10-1,TRBJ1-2,-
CASSERRGGGETQYF,TGCGCCAGCAGTGAGAGGCGGGGGGGCGGAGAGACCCAGTACTTC,TRBD2,TRBV10-2,TRBJ2-5,-
CSARDSVQGAFSGYTF,TGCAGTGCTAGAGATTCAGTTCAGGGGGCGTTCAGTGGCTACACCTTC,TRBD1,TRBV20-1,TRBJ1-2,few
CASSIVGQRGLTEAFF,TGTGCCAGTAGTATAGTCGGTCAGAGGGGCTTGACTGAAGCTTTCTTT,-,TRBV19,TRBJ1-1,many
CSVANGTAGDGFF,-,-,TRBV29-1,TRBJ1-4,many
CASTPFTDTQYF,TGTGCCAGCACCCCATTCACAGATACGCAGTATTTT,-,TRBV12-3/TRBV12-4,TRBJ2-3,-
CASSFRGGAGYQETQYF,TGTGCCAGCAGTTTTAGAGGGGGAGCTGGATACCAAGAGACCCAGTACTTC,-,TRBV12-3/TRBV12-4,TRBJ2-5,few
CASSLVGQPANTGELFF,TGCGCCAGCAGCTTGGTTGGGCAGCCTGCCAACACCGGGGAGCTGTTTTTT,-,TRBV5-1,TRBJ2-2,-
CASSQVRGLNTEAFF,TGTGCCAGCAGCCAAGTCAGGGGGCTGAACACTGAAGCTTTCTTT,TRBD1,TRBV7-9,TRBJ1-1,-
CAISDVASTDTQYF,TGTGCCATCAGTGATGTGGCTAGCACAGATACGCAGTATTTT,-,TRBV10-3,TRBJ2-3,few
CASSTRTGYGYTF,TGTGCCAGCAGTACCCGGACAGGCTATGGCTACACCTTC,TRBD1,TRBV12-3/TRBV12-4,TRBJ1-2,many
CASSEVSGTEAFF,TGTGCCAGCAGTGAGGTCTCCGGGACTGAAGCTTTCTTT,-,TRBV7-3,TRBJ1-1,-
CAISEYGTGQPQHF,TGTGCCATCAGTGAATACGGGACAGGGCAGCCCCAGCATTTT,TRBD1,TRBV10-3,TRBJ1-5,-
CASSFVAGRQNVETQYF,TGTGCCAGCAGTTTCGTAGCAGGGCGACAAAACGTAGAGACCCAGTACTTC,-,TRBV12-3/TRBV12-4,TRBJ2-5,few
CASSLGGLASYEQYF,TGTGCCAGCAGCCTGGGTGGGCTAGCGAGCTACGAGCAGTACTTC,-,TRBV14,TRBJ2-7,many
CSARDQASRQTQYF,TGCAGTGCTAGAGATCAGGCTAGCCGACAGACCCAGTACTTC,-,TRBV20-1,TRBJ2-5,many
CASSQLNRGRTEAFF,TGTGCCAGCAGCCAATTAAACAGGGGACGGACTGAAGCTTTCTTT,TRBD1,TRBV3-1,TRBJ1-1,few